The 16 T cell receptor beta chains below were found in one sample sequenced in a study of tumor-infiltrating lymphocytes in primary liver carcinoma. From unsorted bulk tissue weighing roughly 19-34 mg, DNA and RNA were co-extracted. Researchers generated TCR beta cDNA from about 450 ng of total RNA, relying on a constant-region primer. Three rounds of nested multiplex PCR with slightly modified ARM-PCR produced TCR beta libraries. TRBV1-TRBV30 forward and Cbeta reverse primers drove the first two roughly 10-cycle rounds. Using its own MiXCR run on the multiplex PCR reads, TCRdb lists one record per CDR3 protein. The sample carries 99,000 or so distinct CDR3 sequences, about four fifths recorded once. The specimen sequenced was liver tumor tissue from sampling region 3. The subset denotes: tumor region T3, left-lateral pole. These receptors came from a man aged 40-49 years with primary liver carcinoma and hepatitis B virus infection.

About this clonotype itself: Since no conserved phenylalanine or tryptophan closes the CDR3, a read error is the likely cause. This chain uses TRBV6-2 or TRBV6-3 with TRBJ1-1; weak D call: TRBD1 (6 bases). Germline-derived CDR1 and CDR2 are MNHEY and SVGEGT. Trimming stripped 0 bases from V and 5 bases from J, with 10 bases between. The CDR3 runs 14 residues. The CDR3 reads CASSYSRGNTEAFL. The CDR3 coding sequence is TGTGCCAGCAGTTACTCTAGGGGGAATACTGAAGCTTTCTTA.

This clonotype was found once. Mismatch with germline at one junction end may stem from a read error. The CDR3 DNA sequence: TGTGCTAGCAGTTTACAGGCACGTGGCTACAACTTC. It is translated as CASSLQARGYNF. This chain uses TRBV12-3 or TRBV12-4 with TRBJ1-2; a weak D match, TRBD1 (5 bases). This CDR3 region has 12 residues.

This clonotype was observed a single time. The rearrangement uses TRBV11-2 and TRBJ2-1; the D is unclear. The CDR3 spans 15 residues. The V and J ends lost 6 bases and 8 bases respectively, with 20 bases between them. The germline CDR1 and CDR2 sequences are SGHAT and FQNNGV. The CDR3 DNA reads TGTGCCAGCAGTCCAGGTAGCAGCCCAGATGATGAGCAGTTCTTC. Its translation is CASSPGSSPDDEQFF.

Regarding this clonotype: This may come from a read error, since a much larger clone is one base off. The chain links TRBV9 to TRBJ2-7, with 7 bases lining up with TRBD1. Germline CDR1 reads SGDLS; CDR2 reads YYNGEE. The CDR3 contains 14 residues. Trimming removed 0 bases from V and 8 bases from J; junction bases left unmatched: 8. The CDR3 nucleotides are TGTGCCAGCAGCGTAGAACCAGGGGGATCTAAGCAGTACTTC. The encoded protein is CASSVEPGGSKQYF. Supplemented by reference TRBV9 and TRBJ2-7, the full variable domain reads DSGVTQTPKHLITATGQRVTLRCSPRSGDLSVYWYQQSLDQGLQFLIQYYNGEERAKGNILERFSAQQFPDLHSELNLSSLELGDSALYFCASSVEPGGSKQYFGPGTRLTVT.

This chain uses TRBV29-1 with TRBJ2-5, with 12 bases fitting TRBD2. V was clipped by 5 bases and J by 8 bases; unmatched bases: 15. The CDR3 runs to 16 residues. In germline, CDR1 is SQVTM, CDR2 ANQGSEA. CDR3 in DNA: TGCAGCGTTCGGACTAGCGGGATCTCGCCGCGGGAAACCCAGTACTTC. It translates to CSVRTSGISPRETQYF.

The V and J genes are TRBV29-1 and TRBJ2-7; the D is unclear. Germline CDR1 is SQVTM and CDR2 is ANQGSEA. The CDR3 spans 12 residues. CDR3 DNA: TGCAGTGCGTGTTGGGGTAACCACGAGCAGTACTTC. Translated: CSACWGNHEQYF.

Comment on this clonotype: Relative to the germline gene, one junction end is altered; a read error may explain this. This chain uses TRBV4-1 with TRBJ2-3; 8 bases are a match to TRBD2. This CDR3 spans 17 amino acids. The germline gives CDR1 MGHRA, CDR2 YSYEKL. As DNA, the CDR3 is TGCGTCAGCAGCCAAGATCGGACTAGCTGGAGCACAGATACGCAGTATTTC. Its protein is CVSSQDRTSWSTDTQYF.

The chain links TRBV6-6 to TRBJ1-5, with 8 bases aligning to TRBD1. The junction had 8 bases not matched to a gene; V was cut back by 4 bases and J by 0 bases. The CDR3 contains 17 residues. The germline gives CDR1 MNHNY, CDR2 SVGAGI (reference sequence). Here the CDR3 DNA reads TGTGCCAGCAGTTGCGTTCAGGGGGCGAATAGCAATCAGCCCCAGCATTTT. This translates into CASSCVQGANSNQPQHF.

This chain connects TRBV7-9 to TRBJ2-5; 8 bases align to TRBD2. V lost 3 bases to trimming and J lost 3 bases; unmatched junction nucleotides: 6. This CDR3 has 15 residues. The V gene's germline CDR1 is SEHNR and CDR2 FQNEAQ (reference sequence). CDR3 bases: TGTGCCAGCAGCTTCTGGGCGGGGGGAGAAGAGACCCAGTACTTC. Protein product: CASSFWAGGEETQYF.

The CDR3 nucleotides are TGTGCCAGCACACCGGGACTAGCGCGAACCGAGCAGTACTTC. Residues: CASTPGLARTEQYF. This sequence joins TRBV28 and TRBJ2-7, with 10 bases identical to TRBD2. V was pared by 7 bases and J by 6 bases, with 9 bases of the junction left unmatched. CDR1 is MDHEN, CDR2 SYDVKM, per germline. This CDR3 has 14 amino acids.

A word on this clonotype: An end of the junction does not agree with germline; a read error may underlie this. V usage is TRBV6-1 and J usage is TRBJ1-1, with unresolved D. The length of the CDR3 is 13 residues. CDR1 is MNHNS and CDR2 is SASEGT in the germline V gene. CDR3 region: CAITKVFDTGAFF. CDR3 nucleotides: TGTGCCATCACGAAGGTCTTTGACACTGGAGCTTTCTTT.

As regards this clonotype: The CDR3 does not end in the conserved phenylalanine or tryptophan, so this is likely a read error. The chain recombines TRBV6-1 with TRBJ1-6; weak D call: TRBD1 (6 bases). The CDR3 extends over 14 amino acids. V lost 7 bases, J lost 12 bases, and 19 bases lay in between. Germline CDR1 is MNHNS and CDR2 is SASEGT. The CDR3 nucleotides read TGTGCCAGCACCTCGACAGAGGGGGGTTTACCCCTCCACGTT. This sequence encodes CASTSTEGGLPLHV.

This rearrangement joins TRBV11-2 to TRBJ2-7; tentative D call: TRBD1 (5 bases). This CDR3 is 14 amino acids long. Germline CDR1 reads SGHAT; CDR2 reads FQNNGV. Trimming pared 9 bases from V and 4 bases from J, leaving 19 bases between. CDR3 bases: TGTGCCAGTCGCTCTAACAGGAACTCATACGAGCAGTACTTC. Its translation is CASRSNRNSYEQYF.

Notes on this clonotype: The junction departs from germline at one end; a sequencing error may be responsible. CDR3 nucleotides: TGCAGTGTTGAAGTCGTAGTCGGGGAGACCCAGTCCTTC. Translated, it gives CSVEVVVGETQSF. This sequence joins TRBV29-1 and TRBJ2-5; D is possibly TRBD2 (5 bases). The CDR3 is 13 residues long. Germline V gives CDR1 SQVTM, CDR2 ANQGSEA.

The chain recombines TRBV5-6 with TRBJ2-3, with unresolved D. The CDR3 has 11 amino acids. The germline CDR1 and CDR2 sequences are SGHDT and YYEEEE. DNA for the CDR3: TGTGCTGGCAGCCGATTGGGTACGCAGTATTTT. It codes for CAGSRLGTQYF.

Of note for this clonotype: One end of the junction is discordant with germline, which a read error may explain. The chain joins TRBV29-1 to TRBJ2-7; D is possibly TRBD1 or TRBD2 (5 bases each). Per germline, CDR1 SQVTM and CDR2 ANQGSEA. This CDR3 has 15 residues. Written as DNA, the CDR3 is TGCAGCGTCGCAAGCAGACAGAGGGGCAGCTACGATCAGTACTTC. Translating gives CSVASRQRGSYDQYF.